Only one count was recorded for the clone carrying this T cell receptor beta chain. In the authors' workflow: By means of reference gene primer amplification, nucleated cell counts were estimated. Sequenced by immunoSEQ multiplex PCR; TCRdb stores in-frame clones only, minus some. That table gives V, J and clone size, and the DNA gave D and trimming. The table shows a few hundred thousand clones, with 83% occurring only once. During active infection, Seattle patients enrolled and were then monitored through disease. The source of the sample is a study of blood T cell repertoires in COVID-19. As for the study in general: From the United States, Italy and Spain came samples of acute and convalescent COVID-19. Sources were T cells, B-cell-depleted T cells, or PBMCs; the material itself was cDNA or gDNA.

Germline lookup yields CDR1 SGHTA and CDR2 FQGTGA. The CDR3 is 15 amino acids. The V end was cut by 5 bases, the J end by 2 bases, with 13 bases between. This sequence originates from a woman aged 25 to 45 with COVID-19, enrolled during active disease. The chain recombines TRBV7-3 with TRBJ2-1; a possible D gene is TRBD1 (7 bases). The sequenced sample consisted of peripheral blood. DNA of the CDR3: TGTGCCAGCAGCCTCACAGGGGAGGCCTACAATGAGCAGTTCTTC. It codes for CASSLTGEAYNEQFF.